This entry is about one T cell receptor (beta chain). CDR3 size: 17 residues. The germline V gene has CDR1 SGHDT and CDR2 YYEEEE. Trimming stripped 2 bases from V and 1 base from J, with 18 bases between. These data are taken from a study of T cell changes during pregnancy in multiple sclerosis. Data came from immunoSEQ multiplex PCR; TCRdb stores just in-frame clones and leaves some out. This sample has 45,000 to 65,000 clones, with roughly 94% found just once. The sequence was collected from a female donor with multiple sclerosis, enrolled in a pregnancy study. This chain uses TRBV5-6 with TRBJ2-5, with D perhaps TRBD2 (6 bases). The material sequenced was CD8+ T cells from peripheral blood mononuclear cells, taken in the third trimester of pregnancy. This CDR3 reads CASSLYIVGGPQETQYF. Written as DNA, the CDR3 is TGTGCCAGCAGCTTATATATCGTGGGGGGTCCCCAAGAGACCCAGTACTTC. Variable domain in full (rest from reference TRBV5-6 and TRBJ2-5): DAGVTQSPTHLIKTRGQQVTLRCSPKSGHDTVSWYQQALGQGPQFIFQYYEEEERQRGNFPDRFSGHQFPNYSSELNVNALLLGDSALYLCASSLYIVGGPQETQYFGPGTRLLVL.